This T cell receptor (beta chain) was sequenced in a study of blood T cell repertoires in COVID-19. Looking at the study overall: Sites in the United States, Italy and Spain provided acute and convalescent COVID-19 samples.

TCRdb keeps only in-frame clones here, not all; method: immunoSEQ multiplex PCR. The sample shows some 110,000 clones, roughly 86% of them seen only once. The CDR3 has 16 amino acids. V gave up 10 bases and J gave up 4 bases; unmatched junction bases: 19. The V and J genes are TRBV23-1 and TRBJ2-7, with TRBD2 matching 7 bases. TRBV23-1 is reported as an ORF; its role is uncertain. Material for sequencing was peripheral blood. The receptor's source is a human donor in a cohort sampled during active COVID-19. As DNA, the CDR3 is TGCGCCAACGCGGGGGTTTTTTTATCCCCTCGGTACGAGCAGTACTTC. It translates to CANAGVFLSPRYEQYF.